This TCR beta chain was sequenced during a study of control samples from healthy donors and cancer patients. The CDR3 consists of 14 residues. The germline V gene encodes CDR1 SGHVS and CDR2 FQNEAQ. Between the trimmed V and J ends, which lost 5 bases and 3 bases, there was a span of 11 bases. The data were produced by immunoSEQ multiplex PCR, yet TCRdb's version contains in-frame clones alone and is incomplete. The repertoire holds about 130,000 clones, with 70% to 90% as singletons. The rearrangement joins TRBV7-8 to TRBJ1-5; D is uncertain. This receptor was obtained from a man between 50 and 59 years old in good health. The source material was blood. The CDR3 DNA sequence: TGTGCCAGCAGCCATGGAGGCACCAATCAGCCCCAGCATTTT. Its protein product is CASSHGGTNQPQHF.